These 19 T cell receptor beta chains were all obtained from the same sample, sequenced in a study of blood T cell repertoires in COVID-19. Clones were sequenced by immunoSEQ multiplex PCR, and TCRdb holds only the in-frame ones, with some missing. Of about 240,000 clones in the sample, approximately 84% were seen once. Material for sequencing was PBMCs or T cells enriched from blood (not recorded which). The receptors were gathered from a woman in her thirties or forties with acute COVID-19.

The rearrangement links TRBV6-5 to TRBJ1-1; 10 bases match TRBD1. In germline, CDR1 is MNHEY, CDR2 SVGAGI. V lost 0 bases, J lost 7 bases, and 5 bases stayed unmatched. This CDR3 has 15 amino acids. The CDR3 sequence: CASSYSGTGAGEAFF. The CDR3 nucleotides read TGTGCCAGCAGTTACTCCGGGACAGGGGCTGGTGAAGCTTTCTTT.

This chain uses TRBV5-8 with TRBJ1-2; TRBD1 matches at 7 bases. Germline loops: CDR1 SGHTS, CDR2 YDEGEE. V shed 5 bases and J 5 bases; nucleotides not matched to a gene: 9. The CDR3 length is 14 residues. In nucleotides, the CDR3 is TGTGCCAGCAGGATAAAGGGGGCTCAGTATGGCTACACCTTC. Its protein product is CASRIKGAQYGYTF.

The chain recombines TRBV6-1 with TRBJ2-1; D is possibly TRBD2 (5 bases). The CDR3 loop spans 15 amino acids. Per the germline V gene, CDR1 is MNHNS and CDR2 is SASEGT. V was pared by 0 bases and J by 5 bases, with 11 bases between. The CDR3 loop reads CASSEALLVNNEQFF. The CDR3 DNA reads TGTGCCAGCAGTGAAGCTCTACTAGTTAACAATGAGCAGTTCTTC.

The V gene is TRBV15, the J gene TRBJ2-5; 9 nucleotides agree with TRBD2. The germline gives CDR1 LNHNV, CDR2 YYDKDF (reference sequence). V shed 3 bases, J shed 4 bases, and the junction held 3 bases outside the gene matches. The CDR3 length is 14 residues. This CDR3 is CATSSSGSPETQYF. The CDR3 bases are TGTGCCACCAGCAGTAGCGGGAGCCCAGAGACCCAGTACTTC.

This clone has a handful of counts. The chain employs TRBV9 and TRBJ2-1; 10 nucleotides align to TRBD2. There are 16 residues in the CDR3. The germline CDR1 and CDR2 sequences are SGDLS and YYNGEE. The V segment lost 4 bases and the J segment 7 bases; nucleotides outside the gene matches: 11. The DNA of the CDR3 is TGTGCCAGCAGCAGGATGGGGCTAGCGGGAGTGAATGAGCAGTTCTTC. It translates to CASSRMGLAGVNEQFF.

The chain recombines TRBV11-3 with TRBJ1-2, with D uncertain. Germline V CDR1 and CDR2: SGHNT, YENEEA. This CDR3 contains 13 residues. V was trimmed by 5 bases and J by 1 base, leaving 8 bases between them. The CDR3 nucleotides read TGTGCCAGCAGCCAGCAGGTTAACTATGGCTACACCTTC. Translation: CASSQQVNYGYTF.

The J gene is TRBJ2-4, the V gene TRBV21-1; the listed D gene, TRBD2, was not tested against the DNA. TRBV21-1 is deemed a pseudogene. The CDR3 is 18 residues long. The CDR3 sequence is CATLPGLAQSLAKNIQYF. The CDR3 region has the DNA TGTGCCACCCTCCCGGGACTAGCTCAATCCCTAGCCAAAAACATTCAGTACTTC.

In this sample, this clone turned up a few times. The V gene is TRBV9, the J gene TRBJ2-7; D may be TRBD2 (5 bases). The CDR3 spans 16 residues. The germline V gene encodes CDR1 SGDLS and CDR2 YYNGEE. V was shortened by 0 bases and J by 3 bases, with 16 bases between the two germline ends. CDR3 nucleotide sequence: TGTGCCAGCAGCGTAGGCCCAGCGGAACCCAACTACGAGCAGTACTTC. Translation gives CASSVGPAEPNYEQYF.

The rearrangement uses TRBV5-8 and TRBJ1-6; tentative D call: TRBD1 (5 bases). The V end was cut by 4 bases, the J end by 7 bases, with 9 bases between. This CDR3 comprises 13 residues. Germline CDR1 and CDR2: SGHTS and YDEGEE. In DNA form, the CDR3 reads TGTGCCAGCAGCGGCAGGGAAAATTCACCCCTCCACTTT. Amino acids: CASSGRENSPLHF.

The chain couples TRBV28 to TRBJ1-3; tentatively, D is TRBD1 (6 bases). The V end lost 10 bases, the J end lost 4 bases, and 11 bases lay between the germline ends. The germline gives CDR1 MDHEN, CDR2 SYDVKM. The CDR3 has 12 residues. This CDR3 reads CATGTSGNTIYF. For the CDR3, the DNA is TGTGCCACCGGGACATCCGGAAACACCATATATTTT.

The chain employs TRBV4-2 and TRBJ1-1; 7 bases align to TRBD1. Unmatched junction bases numbered 9, after V lost 4 bases and J lost 4 bases. The germline gives CDR1 LGHNA, CDR2 YNFKEQ. The CDR3 has 15 residues. As DNA, the CDR3 is TGTGCCAGCAGCCTACCCCGCAGGGGGTTCACTGAAGCTTTCTTT. Translated: CASSLPRRGFTEAFF.

The chain combines TRBV7-9 with TRBJ2-1, with 7 nucleotides matching TRBD2. The CDR3 runs to 14 residues. The ends lost 5 bases at V and 8 bases at J; junction bases unmatched: 9. CDR1 and CDR2 from the germline V gene are SEHNR and FQNEAQ (reference sequence). CDR3 sequence: CASSTRDYWDEQFF. The CDR3 DNA sequence: TGTGCCAGCAGCACCCGGGACTATTGGGATGAGCAGTTCTTC. The complete variable domain, with remaining parts taken from reference TRBV7-9 and TRBJ2-1, reads DTGVSQNPRHKITKRGQNVTFRCDPISEHNRLYWYRQTLGQGPEFLTYFQNEAQLEKSRLLSDRFSAERPKGSFSTLEIQRTEQGDSAMYLCASSTRDYWDEQFFGPGTRLTVL.

V gene TRBV11-3 combines with J gene TRBJ1-6, with D hard to call. The CDR3 spans 13 residues. Germline lookup yields CDR1 SGHNT and CDR2 YENEEA. V was trimmed by 5 bases and J by 6 bases, leaving 8 bases between them. CDR3 protein: CASSPGGNSPLHF. The CDR3 DNA is TGTGCCAGCAGCCCAGGTGGTAATTCACCCCTCCACTTT.

The rearrangement uses TRBV2 and TRBJ2-7, with D possibly being TRBD1 (6 bases). CDR1 and CDR2 (germline): SNHLY, FYNNEI. V was clipped by 6 bases and J by 5 bases, with 11 bases between them. The CDR3 sequence is 12 residues long. The CDR3 sequence: CASSRTDNEQYF. The CDR3 DNA reads as TGTGCCAGCAGCAGGACAGATAACGAGCAGTACTTC.

V usage is TRBV5-1 and J usage is TRBJ2-5; 8 nucleotides align to TRBD2. V shed 0 bases and J 2 bases; nucleotides not matched to a gene: 15. Germline V lookup: CDR1 SGHRS, CDR2 YFSETQ. CDR3 length: 19 amino acids. The chain's CDR3 is CASSLGVAGPNSKQETQYF. CDR3 in DNA: TGCGCCAGCAGCTTGGGGGTAGCGGGACCGAACTCTAAACAAGAGACCCAGTACTTC.

The chain combines TRBV9 with TRBJ2-1, with 9 bases that match TRBD2. V dropped 6 bases and J dropped 5; count of bases not matched to a gene: 0. Per germline, CDR1 SGDLS and CDR2 YYNGEE. The CDR3 runs 12 residues. CDR3 nucleotide sequence: TGTGCCAGCACTAGCGGGGACAATGAGCAGTTCTTC. It yields the protein CASTSGDNEQFF.

The sample holds one count of this clone. This rearrangement joins TRBV12-2 to TRBJ2-3; the D call of TRBD2 is as the table states it, not checked on the DNA. TRBV12-2 is a pseudogene locus. This CDR3 spans 13 amino acids. The CDR3 reads CASRLVRTPTQYF. In DNA form, the CDR3 reads TGTGCAAGTCGCTTAGTACGGACTCCTACGCAGTATTTT.

The rearrangement uses TRBV13 and TRBJ2-1; 11 bases line up with TRBD2. The CDR3 spans 15 residues. The J segment lost 4 bases and the V segment lost 5 bases, leaving 4 bases of the junction unmatched. Germline values: CDR1 PRHDT, CDR2 FYEKMQ (reference sequence). The CDR3 bases are TGTGCCAGCAGCCCAGGGACTAGCGGTTACAATGAGCAGTTCTTC. Its translation: CASSPGTSGYNEQFF.

J is TRBJ2-7 and V is TRBV2; the D gene is possibly TRBD1 (5 bases). In germline, CDR1 is SNHLY, CDR2 FYNNEI. The CDR3 consists of 14 residues. The V and J ends lost 4 bases and 1 base respectively, with 11 bases between them. The CDR3 DNA reads as TGTGCCAGCAGTGTAAAACAGGCATCCTACGAGCAGTACTTC. Translating it yields CASSVKQASYEQYF. The complete variable domain, with remaining parts taken from reference TRBV2 and TRBJ2-7, reads EPEVTQTPSHQVTQMGQEVILRCVPISNHLYFYWYRQILGQKVEFLVSFYNNEISEKSEIFDDQFSVERPDGSNFTLKIRSTKLEDSAMYFCASSVKQASYEQYFGPGTRLTVT.